The 22 T cell receptor beta chains reported below all come from one sample, sequenced in a study of cytomegalovirus exposure and HLA in healthy donors. The PCR had 60 Vbeta and 13 Jbeta primers. Sequencing was performed with immunoSEQ multiplex PCR; in TCRdb, only in-frame clones are kept and a portion is missing. The sample records over 110,000 clones, roughly four fifths being singletons. Sequencing was carried out using PBMCs. These receptors originate from a male donor in good health and CMV-seronegative.

This clone was observed once. The chain uses TRBV9 and TRBJ2-2; TRBD2 aligns across 10 bases. From germline, CDR1 is SGDLS and CDR2 YYNGEE. Losses at the gene ends were 4 bases for V and 5 bases for J; bases not matched to a gene: 8. The CDR3 spans 16 residues. The CDR3 coding sequence is TGTGCCAGCAGCCTTTCCCTAGCGGGAGAAACCGGGGAGCTGTTTTTT. Protein product: CASSLSLAGETGELFF.

CDR3 DNA sequence: TGTGCCAGCAGCTTAGGTGGGGCGGGATGGCGGGACTACGAGCAGTACTTC. Its protein is CASSLGGAGWRDYEQYF. The chain employs TRBV7-9 and TRBJ2-7, with a tentative D call TRBD2 (6 bases). V gave up 1 base and J gave up 3 bases, with 19 bases separating them. The CDR3 is 17 residues long. The germline V gene has CDR1 SEHNR and CDR2 FQNEAQ (reference sequence).

The chain links TRBV2 to TRBJ1-5; TRBD1 is a possible D gene (6 bases). The CDR3 is made up of 14 amino acids. CDR1 is SNHLY and CDR2 is FYNNEI in the germline V gene. Trimming cost V 2 bases and J 5 bases, with 10 bases left between them. CDR3: CASSERAGDQPQHF. The CDR3 coding sequence is TGTGCCAGCAGTGAAAGGGCAGGGGATCAGCCCCAGCATTTT. Together with reference TRBV2 and TRBJ1-5, the CDR3 gives the full variable domain: EPEVTQTPSHQVTQMGQEVILRCVPISNHLYFYWYRQILGQKVEFLVSFYNNEISEKSEIFDDQFSVERPDGSNFTLKIRSTKLEDSAMYFCASSERAGDQPQHFGDGTRLSIL.

The chain employs TRBV5-4 and TRBJ2-7; a possible D gene is TRBD2 (5 bases). Germline loops: CDR1 SGHNT, CDR2 YYREEE (reference sequence). This CDR3 spans 15 amino acids. Trimming shortened V by 0 bases and J by 2 bases, and 12 bases separated the two germline ends. In DNA, the CDR3 is TGTGCCAGCAGCTTGGTGGCCGAGGGTGCCTACGAGCAGTACTTC. Residues: CASSLVAEGAYEQYF.

This clone was detected a few times. The chain links TRBV7-2 to TRBJ1-1, with D possibly matching TRBD1 (5 bases). The CDR3 extends over 14 amino acids. CDR1 and CDR2 from the germline V gene are SGHTA and FQGNSA. V gave up 2 bases and J gave up 4 bases, with 11 bases separating them. The CDR3 DNA reads TGTGCCAGCAGCTTAACCAGGGATATCACTGAAGCTTTCTTT. It yields the protein CASSLTRDITEAFF.

CDR3 residues: CASSPGTSGYNEQFF. The CDR3 DNA is TGTGCCAGCAGCCCCGGGACTAGCGGCTACAATGAGCAGTTCTTC. The chain combines TRBV11-3 with TRBJ2-1, with 11 bases identical to TRBD2. Trimming removed 5 bases from V and 3 bases from J; junction bases left unmatched: 3. Per the germline V gene, CDR1 is SGHNT and CDR2 is YENEEA. The length of the CDR3 is 15 residues.

V gene TRBV7-2 combines with J gene TRBJ1-2, with 10 bases aligning to TRBD1. The CDR3 totals 14 residues. The germline V gene encodes CDR1 SGHTA and CDR2 FQGNSA. J was trimmed by 2 bases and V by 3 bases; bases with no gene match: 0. The CDR3, as DNA: TGTGCCAGCAGCTTGACAGGGGGCAACTATGGCTACACCTTC. Amino acids: CASSLTGGNYGYTF. The full variable domain, completed using reference TRBV7-2 and TRBJ1-2, is GAGVSQSPSNKVTEKGKDVELRCDPISGHTALYWYRQSLGQGLEFLIYFQGNSAPDKSGLPSDRFSAERTGGSVSTLTIQRTQQEDSAVYLCASSLTGGNYGYTFGSGTRLTVV.

This clone showed up just a few times. The gene calls are TRBV5-1 and TRBJ2-3; tentative D call: TRBD2 (5 bases). CDR1 is SGHRS, CDR2 YFSETQ, per germline. This CDR3 is built from 15 residues. V lost 5 bases, J lost 0 bases, and 13 bases lay in between. CDR3 in DNA: TGCGCCAGCAGGCCTGGAGCGGTTAGCACAGATACGCAGTATTTT. Residues: CASRPGAVSTDTQYF.

This clone was recorded only once. The J gene is TRBJ2-7, the V gene TRBV5-6, with 12 bases identical to TRBD2. V gave up 8 bases and J gave up 2 bases; unmatched junction bases: 8. Germline CDR1 and CDR2: SGHDT and YYEEEE. The CDR3 runs 15 residues. Written as DNA, the CDR3 is TGTGCCAGTGATCTAGCGGGAGGGCCCCCCTACGAGCAGTACTTC. Amino acids: CASDLAGGPPYEQYF.

As to this clone: This CDR3 is also generated by other DNA sequences in the sample. The chain combines TRBV27 with TRBJ1-5; D call uncertain. Trimming took 3 bases from V and 4 from J, leaving 4 bases between them. The germline V gene has CDR1 MNHEY and CDR2 SMNVEV (reference sequence). This CDR3 comprises 12 residues. The CDR3 loop reads CASSFLNQPQHF. CDR3 bases: TGTGCCAGCAGTTTTCTAAATCAGCCCCAGCATTTT.

The chain recombines TRBV29-1 with TRBJ2-1, with a tentative D call TRBD1 (6 bases). Trimming took off 7 bases at V and 5 bases at J, with 21 bases between the two ends. The germline V gene has CDR1 SQVTM and CDR2 ANQGSEA. This CDR3 region has 15 residues. In DNA, the CDR3 is TGCAGCGCAATTCGACGAGGACAGCACAACAATGAGCAGTTCTTC. It is translated as CSAIRRGQHNNEQFF.

The sample holds one count of this clone. The chain is built from TRBV29-1 and TRBJ1-3, with D tentatively TRBD1 (5 bases). The V end lost 6 bases, the J end lost 0 bases, and 12 bases lay between the germline ends. This CDR3 comprises 14 residues. Germline lookup yields CDR1 SQVTM and CDR2 ANQGSEA. CDR3 sequence: CSVDDSRSGNTIYF. The DNA for the CDR3 is TGCAGCGTGGATGACAGCCGCTCTGGAAACACCATATATTTT.

The chain uses TRBV27 and TRBJ2-3; D ambiguous. This CDR3 is 15 amino acids long. From germline, CDR1 is MNHEY and CDR2 SMNVEV (reference sequence). Between the trimmed V and J ends, which lost 3 bases and 0 bases, there was a span of 10 bases. The CDR3 spells CASSFLFGSTDTQYF. CDR3 coding DNA: TGTGCCAGCAGTTTTTTGTTCGGGAGCACAGATACGCAGTATTTT.

A single count supports this clone. The CDR3 nucleotides are TGTGCCAGCAGTTCCAGGACAGGGTGGAGCGAGCAGTACTTC. It is translated as CASSSRTGWSEQYF. The chain combines TRBV6-5 with TRBJ2-7; 8 bases fit TRBD1. The CDR3 sequence is 14 residues long. After removal of 4 bases from V and 6 bases from J, the junction contained 8 bases not matched to a gene. Germline assignment: CDR1 MNHEY and CDR2 SVGAGI.

The chain links TRBV18 to TRBJ1-6, with D perhaps matching TRBD1 (5 bases). CDR3 length equals 16 residues. Trimming took 3 bases from V and 11 from J, leaving 20 bases between them. The germline V gene has CDR1 KGHSH and CDR2 LQKENI. CDR3 sequence: CASSPTAGRNGPPLHF. CDR3 nucleotides: TGTGCCAGCTCACCTACAGCAGGGAGGAACGGGCCACCCCTCCACTTT.

This clone was seen a handful of times. The rearrangement joins TRBV25-1 to TRBJ1-1; 7 nucleotides match TRBD1. This CDR3 region has 14 residues. Trimming cost V 4 bases and J 10 bases; bases outside gene matches: 12. CDR1 and CDR2 from the germline V gene are MGHDK and SYGVNS. CDR3 sequence reads: CASSAPSVRQGAFF. In DNA form, the CDR3 reads TGTGCCAGCAGTGCCCCGTCTGTTCGACAGGGAGCTTTCTTT.

This clone was recorded only once. Here the CDR3 reads CASSPGLAGSSGANVLTF. DNA for the CDR3: TGTGCCAGCAGCCCGGGACTAGCGGGTTCCTCTGGGGCCAACGTCCTGACTTTC. The chain recombines TRBV7-8 with TRBJ2-6; 12 bases line up with TRBD2. Germline values: CDR1 SGHVS, CDR2 FQNEAQ. The J segment lost 0 bases and the V segment lost 5 bases, leaving 5 bases of the junction unmatched. The CDR3 loop spans 18 amino acids. The whole variable domain, filled in from reference TRBV7-8 and TRBJ2-6, reads GAGVSQSPRYKVAKRGQDVALRCDPISGHVSLFWYQQALGQGPEFLTYFQNEAQLDKSGLPSDRFFAERPEGSVSTLKIQRTQQEDSAVYLCASSPGLAGSSGANVLTFGAGSRLTVL.

The rearrangement joins TRBV5-6 to TRBJ2-3; 9 positions agree with TRBD2. V gave up 2 bases and J gave up 3 bases; unmatched junction bases: 7. The CDR3 sequence is 16 residues long. CDR1 is SGHDT and CDR2 is YYEEEE in the germline V gene. The CDR3 sequence is CASSFGTSRATDTQYF. The DNA of the CDR3 is TGTGCCAGCAGCTTCGGGACTAGCAGGGCTACAGATACGCAGTATTTT.

The chain couples TRBV11-2 to TRBJ2-7, with TRBD2 as a possible D gene (5 bases). The CDR3 is 15 amino acids. Per germline, CDR1 SGHAT and CDR2 FQNNGV. V dropped 1 base and J dropped 2 bases, with 12 bases sitting between them. CDR3 region: CASSLGEKRTYEQYF. The CDR3 coding sequence is TGTGCCAGCAGCTTAGGTGAGAAGCGGACCTACGAGCAGTACTTC. The full variable domain, its missing parts supplied by reference TRBV11-2 and TRBJ2-7, is EAGVAQSPRYKIIEKRQSVAFWCNPISGHATLYWYQQILGQGPKLLIQFQNNGVVDDSQLPKDRFSAERLKGVDSTLKIQPAKLEDSAVYLCASSLGEKRTYEQYFGPGTRLTVT.

This chain joins TRBV10-3 and TRBJ2-2; 7 nucleotides align to TRBD2. This CDR3 has 13 residues. V lost 10 bases to trimming and J lost 5 bases; unmatched junction nucleotides: 7. CDR1 ENHRY and CDR2 SYGVKD come from the germline V gene. The CDR3 coding sequence is TGTGCCACGACCAGCGGGAAAACCGGGGAGCTGTTTTTT. Translation gives CATTSGKTGELFF.

The gene calls are TRBV18 and TRBJ2-1; maybe TRBD2 (6 bases). The length of the CDR3 is 16 residues. V dropped 2 bases and J dropped 5 bases, with 16 bases sitting between them. Germline loops: CDR1 KGHSH, CDR2 LQKENI. CDR3 sequence reads: CASSPRLQEGNNEQFF. The CDR3 DNA follows: TGTGCCAGCTCACCAAGGCTACAGGAGGGGAACAATGAGCAGTTCTTC.

This clone was counted only a few times. This rearrangement joins TRBV14 to TRBJ2-3, with 7 bases fitting TRBD2. Germline V lookup: CDR1 SGHDN, CDR2 FVKESK. V lost 0 bases to trimming and J lost 1 base; unmatched junction nucleotides: 1. The CDR3 totals 15 residues. CDR3 DNA: TGTGCCAGCAGCCAAGAACGGGAGGGCACAGATACGCAGTATTTT. Its protein is CASSQEREGTDTQYF.